Described below is a single T cell receptor (beta chain) sequence and its context. J gave up 9 bases and V 1 base, and 9 bases lay outside the gene matches. Germline V gene data show CDR1 as MNHEY and CDR2 as SMNVEV (reference sequence). The CDR3 extends over 16 amino acids. Libraries were prepared by immunoSEQ multiplex PCR; TCRdb keeps only in-frame clonotypes and omits some of them. The table records hundreds of thousands of clones, 89% of them present only once. This record comes from a study of Ad26.COV2.S vaccination and SARS-CoV-2 variants. Treatment in this sample: around 19 received Ad26.COV2.S at low or high dose, single or two shots; about 5 received placebo; per-sample allocation not given. Samples were taken on day 63 after the first vaccine or placebo injection.

V and J are TRBV27 and TRBJ1-6; 7 positions agree with TRBD1. The sample in question was peripheral blood, obtained in a trial of Ad26.COV2.S vaccine versus placebo. This TCR was sampled from a person aged 18-65 years who received the Ad26.COV2.S COVID-19 vaccine or a placebo. For the CDR3, the DNA is TGTGCCAGCAGTTTATTCGGACAGGTTCGGGGTTCACCCCTCCACTTT. Translation gives CASSLFGQVRGSPLHF.